Presented here are 31 T cell receptor beta chains from one specimen sequenced in a study of blood T cell repertoires in COVID-19. The protocol was immunoSEQ multiplex PCR, while the TCRdb copy is restricted to in-frame clones and leaves out a portion. The table includes 95,000 to 150,000 clones, 82% detected once. The sample consisted of peripheral blood. The source is a human donor in a cohort sampled during active COVID-19.

CDR3 residues: CSGGWRGKETQYF. CDR3 DNA: TGCAGCGGGGGATGGCGGGGGAAAGAGACCCAGTACTTC. J is TRBJ2-5 and V is TRBV29-1; the match to TRBD2 covers 7 bases. The germline V gene encodes CDR1 SQVTM and CDR2 ANQGSEA. This CDR3 is built from 13 residues. V trimming: 7 bases; J trimming: 3 bases; junction bases outside the gene matches: 8.

The chain has TRBV7-2 and TRBJ2-1; 8 nucleotides agree with TRBD1. V dropped 3 bases and J dropped 4; count of bases not matched to a gene: 8. The germline V gene has CDR1 SGHTA and CDR2 FQGNSA. The CDR3 contains 16 residues. The CDR3 is CASSFLSGQGYNEQFF. The CDR3 DNA is TGTGCCAGCAGCTTTCTGTCTGGACAGGGATACAATGAGCAGTTCTTC.

The CDR3 sequence: CASSLGGGIYNEQFF. The CDR3 DNA follows: TGTGCCAGCAGCTTAGGGGGGGGTATCTACAATGAGCAGTTCTTC. The chain combines TRBV7-2 with TRBJ2-1, with 7 bases aligning to TRBD2. The V and J ends lost 1 base and 3 bases, in that order; junction bases with no gene match: 3. The CDR3 has 15 amino acids. CDR1 SGHTA and CDR2 FQGNSA come from the germline V gene.

The V call is TRBV28, the J call TRBJ2-7, with TRBD1 identical over 10 bases. Germline V CDR1 and CDR2: MDHEN, SYDVKM. After removal of 10 bases from V and 6 bases from J, the junction contained 15 bases not matched to a gene. CDR3 length: 15 amino acids. CDR3 region: CAISQQGTGDLEQYF. DNA of the CDR3: TGTGCCATCTCACAACAGGGGACAGGGGACCTCGAGCAGTACTTC.

This clone was seen ten or more times. The chain recombines TRBV6-6 with TRBJ1-6, with D perhaps matching TRBD1 (5 bases). CDR1 and CDR2 from the germline V gene are MNHNY and SVGAGI (reference sequence). V lost 2 bases, J lost 10 bases, and 12 bases lay in between. The length of the CDR3 is 14 residues. The CDR3 loop is CASSYDPQGSPLHF. As DNA, the CDR3 is TGTGCCAGCAGTTACGATCCCCAGGGCTCACCCCTCCACTTT.

The chain uses TRBV11-3 and TRBJ2-7, with D tentatively TRBD1 (5 bases). CDR3 length: 14 residues. V lost 2 bases and J 2 bases, leaving 10 bases between the germline ends. Germline lookup yields CDR1 SGHNT and CDR2 YENEEA. This chain's CDR3 is CASSLSSGPYEQYF. For the CDR3, the DNA is TGTGCCAGCAGCTTATCATCAGGGCCCTACGAGCAGTACTTC. The whole variable domain, remainder taken from reference TRBV11-3 and TRBJ2-7, is EAGVVQSPRYKIIEKKQPVAFWCNPISGHNTLYWYLQNLGQGPELLIRYENEEAVDDSQLPKDRFSAERLKGVDSTLKIQPAELGDSAVYLCASSLSSGPYEQYFGPGTRLTVT.

V is TRBV2 and J is TRBJ1-2, with 7 positions matching TRBD1. Unmatched junction bases numbered 2, after V lost 0 bases and J lost 1 base. The CDR3 spans 15 residues. The germline V gene encodes CDR1 SNHLY and CDR2 FYNNEI. The CDR3 DNA follows: TGTGCCAGCAGTGAAGCCACAGGGGTTAACTATGGCTACACCTTC. As protein: CASSEATGVNYGYTF.

The chain joins TRBV5-1 to TRBJ2-2; 11 bases align to TRBD2. Germline-derived CDR1 and CDR2 are SGHRS and YFSETQ. Trimming at V came to 5 bases and at J to 4 bases, leaving 4 bases not matched to a gene. The CDR3 spans 15 residues. As DNA, the CDR3 is TGCGCCAGCAGACGCGGACTAGCGGGCACCGGGGAGCTGTTTTTT. The encoded protein is CASRRGLAGTGELFF.

The rearrangement uses TRBV7-9 and TRBJ2-7; 7 bases line up with TRBD1. J was trimmed by 4 bases and V by 3 bases; bases with no gene match: 9. The CDR3 covers 15 residues. Germline V gene lookup returns CDR1 SEHNR and CDR2 FQNEAQ (reference sequence). The CDR3 region has the DNA TGTGCCAGCAGCTTTAGCGACAGGGCCGTTTACGAGCAGTACTTC. Translated, it gives CASSFSDRAVYEQYF.

V gene TRBV6-5 combines with J gene TRBJ2-3; D call uncertain. The V and J ends lost 6 bases and 3 bases respectively, with 4 bases between them. The CDR3 sequence is 11 residues long. Germline V CDR1 and CDR2: MNHEY, SVGAGI. CDR3: CASSSTDTQYF. The CDR3 region has the DNA TGTGCCAGCAGCTCTACAGATACGCAGTATTTT.

The rearrangement uses TRBV10-1 and TRBJ2-5, with D unresolved. The germline V and J ends were trimmed by 2 bases and 3 bases, with 4 bases remaining between them. Per the germline V gene, CDR1 is WNHNN and CDR2 is SYGVQD (reference sequence). The CDR3 has 12 amino acids. CDR3 loop: CASSETEETQYF. Written as DNA, the CDR3 is TGCGCCAGCAGTGAGACAGAAGAGACCCAGTACTTC.

In DNA, the CDR3 is TGCGCCAGCAGCACGGACAACCAGGACTACAATGAGCAGTTCTTC. As protein: CASSTDNQDYNEQFF. This chain joins TRBV5-1 and TRBJ2-1, with a tentative D call TRBD1 (5 bases). The CDR3 consists of 15 residues. Trimming removed 4 bases from V and 3 bases from J, with 14 bases in between. Germline V lookup: CDR1 SGHRS, CDR2 YFSETQ.

This chain connects TRBV6-4 to TRBJ2-1; the D gene is possibly TRBD1 (5 bases). Trimming pared 0 bases from V and 8 bases from J, leaving 14 bases between. Germline V gene lookup returns CDR1 MRHNA and CDR2 SNTAGT. The CDR3 sequence is 15 residues long. CDR3 residues: CASSDSIGRVDEQFF. The CDR3 coding sequence is TGTGCCAGCAGTGACTCAATCGGCAGGGTCGATGAGCAGTTCTTC.

The chain recombines TRBV6-5 with TRBJ2-7; perhaps TRBD1 as D (6 bases). V was clipped by 0 bases and J by 2 bases, with 11 bases between them. The V gene's germline CDR1 is MNHEY and CDR2 SVGAGI. The CDR3 contains 15 residues. The CDR3 protein is CASSYSGASPYEQYF. Written as DNA, the CDR3 is TGTGCCAGCAGTTACTCGGGGGCTAGTCCCTACGAGCAGTACTTC.

The rearrangement joins TRBV4-1 to TRBJ1-2, with D hard to call. The CDR3 loop spans 16 amino acids. Germline values: CDR1 MGHRA, CDR2 YSYEKL. Trimming removed 0 bases at V and 6 bases at J, with 17 bases between. Here the CDR3 DNA reads TGCGCCAGCAGCCAAGATTCATTTTGGGGAGCCGATGGCTACACCTTC. The encoded protein is CASSQDSFWGADGYTF.

The chain recombines TRBV12-3 or TRBV12-4 with TRBJ2-2; 7 bases map to TRBD1. The V and J ends lost 5 bases and 6 bases, in that order; junction bases with no gene match: 3. CDR3 length: 13 residues. The CDR3 reads CASSLRGPGELFF. CDR3 DNA: TGTGCCAGCAGTCTAAGGGGGCCCGGGGAGCTGTTTTTT.

The V and J genes are TRBV18 and TRBJ1-2; TRBD1 matches at 10 bases. This CDR3 has 14 amino acids. Germline V lookup: CDR1 KGHSH, CDR2 LQKENI. Unmatched junction bases numbered 7, after V lost 4 bases and J lost 8 bases. CDR3 DNA sequence: TGTGCCAGCTCACTATTCGGGACAGGGGAAGGCTACACCTTC. Translation: CASSLFGTGEGYTF.

The table lists this clone with a few counts. The chain employs TRBV5-6 and TRBJ2-2; TRBD1 agrees at 9 bases. CDR1 and CDR2 from the germline V gene are SGHDT and YYEEEE. The CDR3 runs to 17 residues. J gave up 4 bases and V 4 bases, and 11 bases lay outside the gene matches. The CDR3 bases are TGTGCCAGCAGCAATCCGGGACAGGGCAGGATCACCGGGGAGCTGTTTTTT. Its protein product is CASSNPGQGRITGELFF.

CDR3: CASNPGTGYGYTF. The CDR3 region has the DNA TGTGCCAGCAATCCCGGGACAGGCTATGGCTACACCTTC. The V call is TRBV12-3 or TRBV12-4, the J call TRBJ1-2, with 8 bases identical to TRBD1. Trimming cost V 7 bases and J 4 bases; bases outside gene matches: 5. This CDR3 region has 13 residues.

As for this clone: One end of the junction is discordant with germline, which a read error may explain. The chain uses TRBV7-2 and TRBJ2-5; D is possibly TRBD1 (5 bases). CDR1 is SGHTA and CDR2 is FQGNSA in the germline V gene. The CDR3 extends over 12 amino acids. DNA for the CDR3: TGTGCCAGCAGCCTCGACAGAGACGCACACCACTTC. It is translated as CASSLDRDAHHF. Full variable domain (outside the CDR3, taken from reference TRBV7-2 and TRBJ2-5): GAGVSQSPSNKVTEKGKDVELRCDPISGHTALYWYRQSLGQGLEFLIYFQGNSAPDKSGLPSDRFSAERTGGSVSTLTIQRTQQEDSAVYLCASSLDRDAHHFGPGTRLLVL.

The count of this clone is one. The rearrangement links TRBV9 to TRBJ1-4; tentatively, D is TRBD1 (6 bases). This CDR3 has 15 amino acids. Germline CDR1 reads SGDLS; CDR2 reads YYNGEE. The germline V and J ends were trimmed by 5 bases and 9 bases, with 20 bases remaining between them. Here the CDR3 DNA reads TGTGCCAGCAGAGGGGGGGCAGATTCGATGAAAAAACTGTTTTTT. Residues: CASRGGADSMKKLFF.

The chain carries TRBV19 and TRBJ2-5, with D perhaps TRBD1 (6 bases). The V gene's germline CDR1 is LNHDA and CDR2 SQIVND (reference sequence). This CDR3 has 14 amino acids. Trimming took 6 bases from V and 3 from J, leaving 14 bases between them. CDR3 loop: CASSRSGAKETQYF. The CDR3 nucleotides are TGTGCCAGTAGCAGATCAGGGGCCAAAGAGACCCAGTACTTC.

The J gene is TRBJ2-7, the V gene TRBV28, with D unclear. The V gene lost 1 base and the J gene lost 4 bases, with 20 bases spanning the gap. The CDR3 sequence is 17 residues long. Germline CDR1 MDHEN, CDR2 SYDVKM. In DNA, the CDR3 is TGTGCCAGCAGTTTATCGCTCCTGTCCCCTATTAGTTACGAGCAGTACTTC. Translation: CASSLSLLSPISYEQYF.

This clone was recorded once. Here the CDR3 reads CASSLEAYRQETQYF. CDR3 bases: TGTGCCAGCAGCTTGGAAGCGTATCGGCAAGAGACCCAGTACTTC. The chain combines TRBV5-5 with TRBJ2-5; D gene uncertain. CDR1 is SGHKS and CDR2 is YYEKEE in the germline V gene (reference sequence). V shed 0 bases and J shed 2 bases, with 11 bases lying between them. The CDR3 is 15 residues long.

This clone was detected a few times. The V call is TRBV4-2, the J call TRBJ1-2; TRBD1 matches at 9 bases. From germline, CDR1 is LGHNA and CDR2 YNFKEQ. This CDR3 comprises 16 residues. J lost 0 bases, V lost 4 bases, and 6 bases had no gene match. The CDR3 region is CASSPGQGDANYGYTF. The CDR3 nucleotides are TGTGCCAGCAGCCCGGGACAGGGAGACGCTAACTATGGCTACACCTTC.

V usage is TRBV7-2 and J usage is TRBJ1-3; TRBD1 aligns across 7 bases. With V trimmed by 5 bases and J by 0 bases, 7 bases remained unmatched. Germline CDR1 and CDR2: SGHTA and FQGNSA. The CDR3 spans 16 residues. DNA for the CDR3: TGTGCCAGCAGCATGACAGGGCCCCTCTCTGGAAACACCATATATTTT. It yields the protein CASSMTGPLSGNTIYF.

Here the CDR3 reads CASSPGTDYGYTF. CDR3 DNA: TGTGCCAGCAGCCCCGGGACAGACTATGGCTACACCTTC. The chain uses TRBV7-6 and TRBJ1-2, with 7 bases aligning to TRBD1. Unmatched junction bases numbered 3, after V lost 5 bases and J lost 3 bases. The CDR3 covers 13 residues. Germline lookup yields CDR1 SGHVS and CDR2 FNYEAQ.

The chain uses TRBV19 and TRBJ2-7, with a possible D match to TRBD1 (6 bases). The CDR3 is made up of 13 amino acids. With 5 bases removed from V and 3 bases from J, the gap between germline ends came to 11 bases. CDR1 is LNHDA, CDR2 SQIVND, per germline (reference sequence). The CDR3 DNA reads as TGTGCCAGTAGTTTGGCAGGGGACTACGAGCAGTACTTC. Residues: CASSLAGDYEQYF. The variable domain in full, with the rest retrieved from reference TRBV19 and TRBJ2-7, is DGGITQSPKYLFRKEGQNVTLSCEQNLNHDAMYWYRQDPGQGLRLIYYSQIVNDFQKGDIAEGYSVSREKKESFPLTVTSAQKNPTAFYLCASSLAGDYEQYFGPGTRLTVT.

The V and J genes are TRBV12-5 and TRBJ2-3, with D possibly matching TRBD2 (5 bases). Trimming removed 9 bases at V and 1 base at J, with 14 bases between. This CDR3 has 14 amino acids. Per germline, CDR1 LGHNT and CDR2 FRNRAP. The CDR3 spells CARYSGEGTDTQYF. The CDR3 nucleotides are TGTGCTAGATATTCCGGGGAAGGCACAGATACGCAGTATTTT.

The rearrangement uses TRBV7-9 and TRBJ2-7; maybe TRBD2 (6 bases). This CDR3 contains 15 residues. V gave up 2 bases and J gave up 3 bases, with 14 bases separating them. In germline, CDR1 is SEHNR, CDR2 FQNEAQ (reference sequence). The DNA for the CDR3 is TGTGCCAGCAGCTTATCGGGGGTTTTGGGCTACGAGCAGTACTTC. Translating it yields CASSLSGVLGYEQYF.

CDR3 protein: CASSLGFGSEQYF. For the CDR3, the DNA is TGTGCCAGCAGTTTAGGTTTCGGTAGCGAGCAGTACTTC. J is TRBJ2-7 and V is TRBV12-3 or TRBV12-4; D is uncertain. The V end was cut by 1 base, the J end by 6 bases, with 10 bases between. This CDR3 is built from 13 residues.